This T cell receptor beta chain derives from a study of cytomegalovirus exposure and HLA in healthy donors. PCR used 60 Vbeta primers and 13 Jbeta primers. TCRdb's copy holds only in-frame clones and misses some; the assay was immunoSEQ multiplex PCR. The table includes around 190,000 clones, approximately 85% detected once. Germline CDR1 reads SQVTM; CDR2 reads ANQGSEA. V gave up 3 bases and J gave up 4 bases; unmatched junction bases: 2. There are 13 residues in the CDR3. The clonotype originates from a woman aged 45-60 years in good health and CMV-seronegative. The sample comprised PBMCs. The chain is built from TRBV29-1 and TRBJ2-1; 8 bases match TRBD1. The CDR3 loop reads CSVDTGGYNEQFF. CDR3 coding DNA: TGCAGCGTTGATACAGGGGGATACAATGAGCAGTTCTTC.